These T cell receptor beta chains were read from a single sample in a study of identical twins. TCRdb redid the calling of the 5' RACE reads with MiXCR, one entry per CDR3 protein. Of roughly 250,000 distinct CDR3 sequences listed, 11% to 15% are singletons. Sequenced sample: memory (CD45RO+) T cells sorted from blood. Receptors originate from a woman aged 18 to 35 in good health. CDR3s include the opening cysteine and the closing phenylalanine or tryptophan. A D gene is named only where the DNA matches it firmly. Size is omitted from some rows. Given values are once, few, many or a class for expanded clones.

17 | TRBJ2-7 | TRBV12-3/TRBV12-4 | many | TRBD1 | TGTGCCAGCAGTTTGGTCCCCCTGGGACAGGAGGACCACGAGCAGTACTTC | CASSLVPLGQEDHEQYF
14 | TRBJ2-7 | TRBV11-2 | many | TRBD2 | TGTGCCAGCAGCTTTACGGGAGGATACTACGAGCAGTACTTC | CASSFTGGYYEQYF
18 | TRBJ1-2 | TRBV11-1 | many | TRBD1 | TGTGCCAGCAGATCACGAACCGGGACAGGGGATTTAGGCTATGGCTACACCTTC | CASRSRTGTGDLGYGYTF
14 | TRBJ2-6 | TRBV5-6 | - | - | TGTGCCACCGGGGCTGCCTCTGGGGCCAACGTCCTGACTTTC | CATGAASGANVLTF
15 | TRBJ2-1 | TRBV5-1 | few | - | TGCGCCAGCAGCTTGGGAGCCGACTCCTACAATGAGCAGTTCTTC | CASSLGADSYNEQFF
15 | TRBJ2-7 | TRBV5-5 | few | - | TGTGCCAGCAGCTTGTCAGCGGCAGCGAACTACGAGCAGTACTTC | CASSLSAAANYEQYF
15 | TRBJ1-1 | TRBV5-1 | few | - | TGCGCCAGCAGCTGGACCAGGGTGGAAAACCCAGGGGCTTTCTTT | CASSWTRVENPGAFF
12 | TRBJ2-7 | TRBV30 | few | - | TGTGCCTGGAGTGTTTCCCCCTACGAGCAGTACTTC | CAWSVSPYEQYF
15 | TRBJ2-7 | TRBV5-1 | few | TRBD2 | TGCGCCAGCAGCGTTGGGACTAGCCGAGCCTACGAGCAGTACTTC | CASSVGTSRAYEQYF
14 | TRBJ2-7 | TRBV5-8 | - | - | TGTGCCAGGAGCCCCAGGACCGGCTTAAACGAGCAGTACTTC | CARSPRTGLNEQYF
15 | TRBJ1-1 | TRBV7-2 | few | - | TGTGCCAGCAGCTTAACCCAGGGAGGGTTGACTGAAGCTTTCTTT | CASSLTQGGLTEAFF
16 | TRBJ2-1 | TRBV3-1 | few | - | TGTGCCAGCAGCCAAGATGGGCGTCACTCCTACAATGAGCAGTTCTTC | CASSQDGRHSYNEQFF
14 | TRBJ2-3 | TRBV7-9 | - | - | TGTGCCAGCAGCTTCCACAGGAAACGGGATACGCAGTATTTT | CASSFHRKRDTQYF
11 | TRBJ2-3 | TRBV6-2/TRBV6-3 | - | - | TGTGCCAGCACTGACTGGGGTACGCAGTATTTT | CASTDWGTQYF
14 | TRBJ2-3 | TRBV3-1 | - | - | TGTGCCAGCAAGACGGACCAGATCACAGATACGCAGTATTTT | CASKTDQITDTQYF
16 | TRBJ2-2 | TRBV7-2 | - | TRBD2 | TGTGCCAGCAGCTCTCAGACTAGCGGGAATACCGGGGAGCTGTTTTTT | CASSSQTSGNTGELFF
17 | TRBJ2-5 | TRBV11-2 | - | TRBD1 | TGTGCCAGCAGCCCGCGGAAATCGACAGGGACCCAAGAGACCCAGTACTTC | CASSPRKSTGTQETQYF
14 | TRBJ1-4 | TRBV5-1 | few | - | TGCGCCAGCAGCACCGGGACACCCCTCGAAAAACTGTTTTTT | CASSTGTPLEKLFF
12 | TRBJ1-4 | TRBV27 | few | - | TGTGCCAGCAGTTTGCGCAGGGGAAAACTGTTTTTT | CASSLRRGKLFF
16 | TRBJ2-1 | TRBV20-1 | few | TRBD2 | TGCAGTGCTAGGTCCCCTAGCGGGGGCTCCTACAATGAGCAGTTCTTC | CSARSPSGGSYNEQFF
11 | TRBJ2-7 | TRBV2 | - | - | TGTACCCCTACAAAATCCTACGAGCAGTACTTC | CTPTKSYEQYF
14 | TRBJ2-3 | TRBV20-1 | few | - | TGCAGTGCTACCCAGCGGGTTGTTACAGATACGCAGTATTTT | CSATQRVVTDTQYF
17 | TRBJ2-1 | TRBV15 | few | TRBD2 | TGTGCCACCAGCAGAGACCCCTCGGGGGGGACATACAATGAGCAGTTCTTC | CATSRDPSGGTYNEQFF
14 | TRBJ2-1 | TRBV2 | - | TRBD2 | TGTGCCAGCATAGACCCTAGCGGGAGTAATGAGCAGTTCTTC | CASIDPSGSNEQFF